This TCR beta chain was captured by sequencing in a study of cytomegalovirus exposure and HLA in healthy donors. Only in-frame clones appear in the TCRdb table, and some are missing; sequencing was by immunoSEQ multiplex PCR. The data show 150,000 to 200,000 clones, 85% seen once. Trimming cost V 1 base and J 3 bases, with 10 bases left between them. This CDR3 contains 14 residues. Germline CDR1 GTSNPN, CDR2 SVGIG (reference sequence). The specimen sequenced was PBMCs. The receptor's source is a man aged 18 to 30 in good health and CMV-seropositive. The chain uses TRBV30 and TRBJ2-1; D gene ambiguous. DNA for the CDR3: TGTGCCTGGAGTGGGCAGGCCCTCTACAATGAGCAGTTCTTC. Encoded protein: CAWSGQALYNEQFF.